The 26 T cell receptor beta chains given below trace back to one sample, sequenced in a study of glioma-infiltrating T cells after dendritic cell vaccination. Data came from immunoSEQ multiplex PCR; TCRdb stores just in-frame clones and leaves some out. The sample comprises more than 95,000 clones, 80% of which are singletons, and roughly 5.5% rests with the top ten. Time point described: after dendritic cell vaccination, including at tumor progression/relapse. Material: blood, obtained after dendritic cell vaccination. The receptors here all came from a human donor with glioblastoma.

In DNA, the CDR3 is TGTGCCTGGAGTTTAACTAGCGGGAGCGAGACCCAGTACTTC. Residues: CAWSLTSGSETQYF. The chain joins TRBV30 to TRBJ2-5; the match to TRBD2 covers 11 bases. J lost 5 bases, V lost 2 bases, and 4 bases had no gene match. The CDR3 consists of 14 residues. Germline CDR1 reads GTSNPN; CDR2 reads SVGIG (reference sequence).

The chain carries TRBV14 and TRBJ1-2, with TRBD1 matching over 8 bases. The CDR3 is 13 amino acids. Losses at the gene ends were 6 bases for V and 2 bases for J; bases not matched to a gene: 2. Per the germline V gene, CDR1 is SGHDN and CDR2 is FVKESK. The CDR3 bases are TGTGCCAGCAGTCGGGACAGGAACTATGGCTACACCTTC. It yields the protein CASSRDRNYGYTF.

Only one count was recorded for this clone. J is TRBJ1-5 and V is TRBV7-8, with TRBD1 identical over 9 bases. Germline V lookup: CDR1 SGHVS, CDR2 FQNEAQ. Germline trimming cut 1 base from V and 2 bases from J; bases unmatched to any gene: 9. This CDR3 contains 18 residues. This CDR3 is CASSLVGGQGIGNQPQHF. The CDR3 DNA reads TGTGCCAGCAGCTTAGTTGGTGGACAGGGGATTGGCAATCAGCCCCAGCATTTT.

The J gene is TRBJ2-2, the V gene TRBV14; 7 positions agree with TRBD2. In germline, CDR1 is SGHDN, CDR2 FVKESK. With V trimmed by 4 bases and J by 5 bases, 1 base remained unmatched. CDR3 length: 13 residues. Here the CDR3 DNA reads TGTGCCAGCAGCCCGGGGGGAACCGGGGAGCTGTTTTTT. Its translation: CASSPGGTGELFF.

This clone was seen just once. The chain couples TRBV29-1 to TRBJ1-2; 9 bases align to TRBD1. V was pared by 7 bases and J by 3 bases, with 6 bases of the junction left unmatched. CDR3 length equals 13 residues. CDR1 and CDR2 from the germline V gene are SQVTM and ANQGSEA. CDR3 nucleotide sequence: TGCAGCGCCGGGACAGGGTCTGACTATGGCTACACCTTC. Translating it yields CSAGTGSDYGYTF. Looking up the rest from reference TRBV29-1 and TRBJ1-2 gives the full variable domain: SAVISQKPSRDICQRGTSLTIQCQVDSQVTMMFWYRQQPGQSLTLIATANQGSEATYESGFVIDKFPISRPNLTFSTLTVSNMSPEDSSIYLCSAGTGSDYGYTFGSGTRLTVV.

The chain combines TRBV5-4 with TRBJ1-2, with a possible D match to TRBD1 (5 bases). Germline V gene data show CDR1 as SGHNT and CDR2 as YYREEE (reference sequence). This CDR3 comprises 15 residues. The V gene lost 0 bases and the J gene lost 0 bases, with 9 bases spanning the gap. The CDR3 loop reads CASSLDRRANYGYTF. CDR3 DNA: TGTGCCAGCAGCTTGGATCGCAGGGCTAACTATGGCTACACCTTC.

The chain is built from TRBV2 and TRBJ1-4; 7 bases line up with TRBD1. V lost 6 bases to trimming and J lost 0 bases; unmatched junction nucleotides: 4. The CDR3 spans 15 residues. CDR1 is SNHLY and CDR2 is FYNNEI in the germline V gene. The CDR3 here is CASRIGQATNEKLFF. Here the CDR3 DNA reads TGTGCCAGCAGAATCGGACAGGCAACTAATGAAAAACTGTTTTTT.

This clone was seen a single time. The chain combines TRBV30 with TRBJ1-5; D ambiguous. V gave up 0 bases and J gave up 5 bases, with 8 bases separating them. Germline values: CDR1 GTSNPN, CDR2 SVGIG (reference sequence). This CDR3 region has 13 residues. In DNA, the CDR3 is TGTGCCTGGAGTGTAGGAGTAGATCAGCCCCAGCATTTT. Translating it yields CAWSVGVDQPQHF. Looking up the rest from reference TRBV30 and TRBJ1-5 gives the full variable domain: SQTIHQWPATLVQPVGSPLSLECTVEGTSNPNLYWYRQAAGRGLQLLFYSVGIGQISSEVPQNLSASRPQDRQFILSSKKLLLSDSGFYLCAWSVGVDQPQHFGDGTRLSIL.

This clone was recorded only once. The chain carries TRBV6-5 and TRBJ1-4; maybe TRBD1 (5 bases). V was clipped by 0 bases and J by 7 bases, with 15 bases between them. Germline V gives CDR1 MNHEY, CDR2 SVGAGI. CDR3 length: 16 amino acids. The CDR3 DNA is TGTGCCAGCAGTTACTCGGGGCCCCGTCTACTTGAAAAACTGTTTTTT. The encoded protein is CASSYSGPRLLEKLFF.

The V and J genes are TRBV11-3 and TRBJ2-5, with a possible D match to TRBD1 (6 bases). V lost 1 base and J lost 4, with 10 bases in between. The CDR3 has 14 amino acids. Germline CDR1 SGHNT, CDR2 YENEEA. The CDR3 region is CASSLGGHTETQYF. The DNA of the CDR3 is TGTGCCAGCAGCTTAGGGGGACATACAGAGACCCAGTACTTC.

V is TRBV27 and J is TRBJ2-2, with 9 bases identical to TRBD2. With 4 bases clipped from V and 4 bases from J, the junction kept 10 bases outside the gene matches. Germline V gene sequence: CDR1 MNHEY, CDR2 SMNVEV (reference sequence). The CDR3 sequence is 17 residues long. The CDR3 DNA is TGTGCCAGCAGTTCTACCTTCACTAGCGGGCGCACCGGGGAGCTGTTTTTT. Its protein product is CASSSTFTSGRTGELFF.

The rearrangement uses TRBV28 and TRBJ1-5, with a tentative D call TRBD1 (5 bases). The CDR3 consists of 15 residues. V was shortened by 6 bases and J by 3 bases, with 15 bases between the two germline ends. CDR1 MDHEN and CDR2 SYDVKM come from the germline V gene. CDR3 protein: CASSRKDSPNQPQHF. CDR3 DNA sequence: TGTGCCAGCAGCAGGAAAGACAGCCCCAATCAGCCCCAGCATTTT.

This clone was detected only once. CDR3 amino acids: CASSVGHRSSYNSPLHF. In nucleotides, the CDR3 is TGTGCCAGCAGCGTAGGCCACAGAAGCTCCTATAATTCACCCCTCCACTTT. V and J are TRBV9 and TRBJ1-6; D unclear. The V and J ends lost 0 bases and 0 bases respectively, with 10 bases between them. Germline values: CDR1 SGDLS, CDR2 YYNGEE. CDR3 length equals 17 residues.

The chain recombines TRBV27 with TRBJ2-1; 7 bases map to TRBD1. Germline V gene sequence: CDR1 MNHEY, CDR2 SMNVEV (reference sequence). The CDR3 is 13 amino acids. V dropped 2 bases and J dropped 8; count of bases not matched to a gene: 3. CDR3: CASSLDRAYEQFF. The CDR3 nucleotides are TGTGCCAGCAGTTTAGACAGGGCCTATGAGCAGTTCTTC.

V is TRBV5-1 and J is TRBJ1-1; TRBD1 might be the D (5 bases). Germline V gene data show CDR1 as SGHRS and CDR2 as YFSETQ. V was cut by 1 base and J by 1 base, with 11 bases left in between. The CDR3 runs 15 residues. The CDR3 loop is CASSLLWGGNTEAFF. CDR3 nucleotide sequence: TGCGCCAGCAGCTTGTTGTGGGGGGGGAACACTGAAGCTTTCTTT. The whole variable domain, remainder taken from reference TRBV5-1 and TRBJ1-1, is KAGVTQTPRYLIKTRGQQVTLSCSPISGHRSVSWYQQTPGQGLQFLFEYFSETQRNKGNFPGRFSGRQFSNSRSEMNVSTLELGDSALYLCASSLLWGGNTEAFFGQGTRLTVV.

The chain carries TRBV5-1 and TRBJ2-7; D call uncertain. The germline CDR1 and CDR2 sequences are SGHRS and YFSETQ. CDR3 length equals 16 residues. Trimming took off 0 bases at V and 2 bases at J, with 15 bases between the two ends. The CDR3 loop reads CASSLGLLGFAYEQYF. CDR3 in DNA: TGCGCCAGCAGCTTGGGTTTATTGGGCTTTGCCTACGAGCAGTACTTC.

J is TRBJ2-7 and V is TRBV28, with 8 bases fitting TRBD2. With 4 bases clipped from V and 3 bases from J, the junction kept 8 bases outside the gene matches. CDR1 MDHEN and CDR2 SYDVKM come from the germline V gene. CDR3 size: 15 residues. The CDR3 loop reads CASSWKGLAGYEQYF. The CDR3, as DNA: TGTGCCAGCAGTTGGAAAGGTCTAGCGGGCTACGAGCAGTACTTC.

The CDR3, as DNA: TGCGCCAGCAGCTTGATAATCCCTCGTAGCGGGAGCAACACCGGGGAGCTGTTTTTT. It is translated as CASSLIIPRSGSNTGELFF. This rearrangement joins TRBV4-1 to TRBJ2-2; 9 bases fit TRBD2. The V gene's germline CDR1 is MGHRA and CDR2 YSYEKL. The CDR3 sequence is 19 residues long. V was pared by 5 bases and J by 2 bases, with 15 bases of the junction left unmatched.

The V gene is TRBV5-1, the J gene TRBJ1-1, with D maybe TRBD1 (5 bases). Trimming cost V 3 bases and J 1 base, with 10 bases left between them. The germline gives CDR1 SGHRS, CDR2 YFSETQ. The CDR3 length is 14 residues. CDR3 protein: CASSSSTENTEAFF. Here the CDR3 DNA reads TGCGCCAGCAGCTCTTCGACAGAGAACACTGAAGCTTTCTTT.

CDR3 amino acids: CASSPQTGQGPQHF. The CDR3 DNA is TGTGCCAGCAGTCCCCAGACGGGTCAAGGTCCCCAGCATTTT. This chain links TRBV6-1 with TRBJ1-5; no firm D call. V was trimmed by 5 bases and J by 10 bases, leaving 18 bases between them. This CDR3 has 14 residues. Germline values: CDR1 MNHNS, CDR2 SASEGT.

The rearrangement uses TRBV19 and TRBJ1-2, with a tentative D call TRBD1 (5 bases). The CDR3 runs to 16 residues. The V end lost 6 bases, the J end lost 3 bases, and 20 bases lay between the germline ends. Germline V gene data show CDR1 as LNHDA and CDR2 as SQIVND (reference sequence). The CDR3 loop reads CASSSGYGARHYGYTF. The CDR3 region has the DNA TGTGCCAGTAGCTCAGGGTACGGAGCTCGACACTATGGCTACACCTTC.

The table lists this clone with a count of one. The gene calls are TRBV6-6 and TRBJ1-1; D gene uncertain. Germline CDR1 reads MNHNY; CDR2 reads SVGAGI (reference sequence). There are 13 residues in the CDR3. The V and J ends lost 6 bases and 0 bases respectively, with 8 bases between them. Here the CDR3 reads CASSPTMNTEAFF. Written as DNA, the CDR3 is TGTGCCAGCAGCCCCACTATGAACACTGAAGCTTTCTTT.

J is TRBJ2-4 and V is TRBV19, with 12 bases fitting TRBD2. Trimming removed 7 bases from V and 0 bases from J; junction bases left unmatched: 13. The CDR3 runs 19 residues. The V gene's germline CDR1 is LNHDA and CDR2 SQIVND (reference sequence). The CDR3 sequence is CASKEWASGRASAKNIQYF. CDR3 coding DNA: TGTGCCAGTAAGGAATGGGCTAGCGGGAGGGCCTCAGCCAAAAACATTCAGTACTTC.

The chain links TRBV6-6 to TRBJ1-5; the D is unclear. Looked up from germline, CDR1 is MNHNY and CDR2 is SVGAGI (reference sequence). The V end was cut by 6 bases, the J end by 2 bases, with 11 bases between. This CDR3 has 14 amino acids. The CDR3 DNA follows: TGTGCCAGCAGGAAGGATGGAGGCAATCAGCCCCAGCATTTT. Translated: CASRKDGGNQPQHF.

CDR3 loop: CASSLVFGGGNTEAFF. The CDR3 coding sequence is TGTGCCAGCAGCTTAGTTTTCGGGGGTGGGAACACTGAAGCTTTCTTT. The V gene is TRBV7-2, the J gene TRBJ1-1; TRBD1 is a possible D gene (5 bases). Trimming took 1 base from V and 1 from J, leaving 13 bases between them. This CDR3 has 16 amino acids. Germline V gene data show CDR1 as SGHTA and CDR2 as FQGNSA.

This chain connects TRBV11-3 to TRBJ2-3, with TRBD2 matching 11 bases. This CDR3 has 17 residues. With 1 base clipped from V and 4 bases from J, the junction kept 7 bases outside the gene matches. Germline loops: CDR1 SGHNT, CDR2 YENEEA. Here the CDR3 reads CASSLGPSGRFPDTQYF. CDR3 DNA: TGTGCCAGCAGCTTAGGGCCTAGCGGGAGGTTTCCAGATACGCAGTATTTT.